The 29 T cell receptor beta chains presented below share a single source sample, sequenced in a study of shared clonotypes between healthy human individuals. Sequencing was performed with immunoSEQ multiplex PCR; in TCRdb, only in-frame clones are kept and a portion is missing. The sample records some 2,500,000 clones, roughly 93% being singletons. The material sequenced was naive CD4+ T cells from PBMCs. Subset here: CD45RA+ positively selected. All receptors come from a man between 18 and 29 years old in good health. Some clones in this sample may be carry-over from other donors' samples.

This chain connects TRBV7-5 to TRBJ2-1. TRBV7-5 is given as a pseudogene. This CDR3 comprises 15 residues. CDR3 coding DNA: TGTGTCAGAAGCTTAGAAGGGGGGATCTACAATGAGCAGTTCTTC. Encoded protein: CVRSLEGGIYNEQFF.

Here the CDR3 DNA reads TGTGCCAGCTCACCACCGGGGGGGGTGGAGCAGCCCCAGCATTTT. It specifies CASSPPGGVEQPQHF. V and J are TRBV18 and TRBJ1-5, with TRBD1 as a possible D gene (5 bases). This CDR3 is 15 amino acids long. The V and J ends lost 0 bases and 7 bases respectively, with 13 bases between them. Germline-derived CDR1 and CDR2 are KGHSH and LQKENI.

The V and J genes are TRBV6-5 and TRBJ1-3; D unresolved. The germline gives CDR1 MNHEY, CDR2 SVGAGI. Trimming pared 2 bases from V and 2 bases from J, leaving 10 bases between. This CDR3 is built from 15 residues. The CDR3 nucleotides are TGTGCCAGCAGTTACAGGGCCCGCCCTGGAAACACCATATATTTT. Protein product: CASSYRARPGNTIYF.

CDR3 amino acids: CASSVGGAISYNEQFF. CDR3 DNA: TGTGCCAGCAGCGTAGGGGGGGCTATATCCTACAATGAGCAGTTCTTC. J is TRBJ2-1 and V is TRBV9, with D perhaps matching TRBD1 or TRBD2 (6 bases each). The V end was cut by 0 bases, the J end by 1 base, with 11 bases between. This CDR3 has 16 amino acids. Germline assignment: CDR1 SGDLS and CDR2 YYNGEE.

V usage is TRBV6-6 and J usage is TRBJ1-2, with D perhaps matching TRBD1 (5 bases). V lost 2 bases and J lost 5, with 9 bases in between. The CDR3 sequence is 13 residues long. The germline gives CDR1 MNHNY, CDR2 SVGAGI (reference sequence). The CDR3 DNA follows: TGTGCCAGCAGTTACGGGACCTTATATGGCTACACCTTC. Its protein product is CASSYGTLYGYTF.

The CDR3 sequence: CASSSSDRSSYEQYF. The DNA of the CDR3 is TGTGCCAGCAGCTCGTCGGACAGGAGCTCCTACGAGCAGTACTTC. The chain is built from TRBV11-2 and TRBJ2-7; 7 bases are shared with TRBD1. The germline V gene encodes CDR1 SGHAT and CDR2 FQNNGV. The CDR3 has 15 residues. V shed 4 bases, J shed 0 bases, and the junction held 6 bases outside the gene matches.

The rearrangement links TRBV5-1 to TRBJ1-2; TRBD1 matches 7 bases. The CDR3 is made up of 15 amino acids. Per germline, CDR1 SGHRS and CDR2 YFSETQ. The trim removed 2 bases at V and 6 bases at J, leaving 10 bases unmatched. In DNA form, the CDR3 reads TGCGCCAGCAGCTTAAGGGGACAGACTTTACATGGCTACACCTTC. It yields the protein CASSLRGQTLHGYTF.

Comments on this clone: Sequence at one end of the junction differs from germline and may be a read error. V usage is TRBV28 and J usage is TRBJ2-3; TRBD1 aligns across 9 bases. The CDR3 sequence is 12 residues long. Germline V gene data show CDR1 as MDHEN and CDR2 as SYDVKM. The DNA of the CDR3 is TGTGCCAGCAGTTTGGGACAGGGAAGAATAAGTTTT. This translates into CASSLGQGRISF.

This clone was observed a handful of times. In DNA, the CDR3 is TGTGCCAGCAGTTTAGGGATAGTTCAGCCCCAGCATTTT. It yields the protein CASSLGIVQPQHF. The chain links TRBV28 to TRBJ1-5; the D is unclear. CDR1 is MDHEN and CDR2 is SYDVKM in the germline V gene. This CDR3 contains 13 residues. The germline V and J ends were trimmed by 2 bases and 6 bases, with 8 bases remaining between them.

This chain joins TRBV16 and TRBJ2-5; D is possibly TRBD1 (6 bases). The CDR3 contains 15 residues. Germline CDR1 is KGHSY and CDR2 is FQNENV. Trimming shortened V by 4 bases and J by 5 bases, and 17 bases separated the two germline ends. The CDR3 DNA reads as TGTGCCAGCAGCCTAATCGAGGCAGGGGAGGAGACCCAGTACTTC. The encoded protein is CASSLIEAGEETQYF.

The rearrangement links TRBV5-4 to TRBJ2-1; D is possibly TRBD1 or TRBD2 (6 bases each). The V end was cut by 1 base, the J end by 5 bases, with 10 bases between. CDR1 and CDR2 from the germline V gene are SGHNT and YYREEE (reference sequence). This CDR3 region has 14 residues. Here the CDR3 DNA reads TGTGCCAGCAGCTTGAGGGGGGCAAACAATGAGCAGTTCTTC. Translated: CASSLRGANNEQFF. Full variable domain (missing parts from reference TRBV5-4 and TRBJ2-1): ETGVTQSPTHLIKTRGQQVTLRCSSQSGHNTVSWYQQALGQGPQFIFQYYREEENGRGNFPPRFSGLQFPNYSSELNVNALELDDSALYLCASSLRGANNEQFFGPGTRLTVL.

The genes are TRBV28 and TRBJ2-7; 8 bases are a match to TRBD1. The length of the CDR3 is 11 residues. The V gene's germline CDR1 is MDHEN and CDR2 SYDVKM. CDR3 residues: CASSFDRGKVV. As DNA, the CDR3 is TGTGCCAGCAGTTTCGACAGGGGCAAAGTGGTC.

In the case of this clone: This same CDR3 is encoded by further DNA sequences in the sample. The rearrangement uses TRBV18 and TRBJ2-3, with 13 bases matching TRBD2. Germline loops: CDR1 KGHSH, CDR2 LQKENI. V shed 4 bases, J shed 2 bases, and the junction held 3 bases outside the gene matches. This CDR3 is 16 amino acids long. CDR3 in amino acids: CASSLGTSGTTDTQYF. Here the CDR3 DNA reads TGTGCCAGCTCACTCGGGACTAGCGGGACCACAGATACGCAGTATTTT.

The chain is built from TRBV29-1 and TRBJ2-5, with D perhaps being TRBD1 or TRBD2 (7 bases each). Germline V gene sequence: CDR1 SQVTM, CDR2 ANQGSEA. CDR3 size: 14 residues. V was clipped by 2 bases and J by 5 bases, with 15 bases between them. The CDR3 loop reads CSVEPGQGGETQYF. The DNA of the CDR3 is TGCAGCGTTGAACCCGGGCAGGGGGGGGAGACCCAGTACTTC.

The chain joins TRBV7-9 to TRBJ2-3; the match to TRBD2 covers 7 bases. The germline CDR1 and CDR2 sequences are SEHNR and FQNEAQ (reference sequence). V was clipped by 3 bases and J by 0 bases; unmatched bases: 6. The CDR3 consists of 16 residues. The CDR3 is CASSLRREASTDTQYF. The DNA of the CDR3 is TGTGCCAGCAGCTTGAGACGGGAGGCTAGCACAGATACGCAGTATTTT.

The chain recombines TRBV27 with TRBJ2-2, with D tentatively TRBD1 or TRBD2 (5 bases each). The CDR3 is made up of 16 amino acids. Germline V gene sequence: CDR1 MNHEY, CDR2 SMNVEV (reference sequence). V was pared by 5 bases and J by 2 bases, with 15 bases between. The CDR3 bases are TGTGCCAGCAGTCCCACCCCGGGGACCAACACCGGGGAGCTGTTTTTT. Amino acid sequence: CASSPTPGTNTGELFF.

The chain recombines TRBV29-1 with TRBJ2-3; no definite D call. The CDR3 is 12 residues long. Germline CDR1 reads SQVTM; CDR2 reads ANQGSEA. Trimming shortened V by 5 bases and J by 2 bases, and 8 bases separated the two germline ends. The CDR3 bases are TGCAGCGTTCAGACAACCACAGATACGCAGTATTTT. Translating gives CSVQTTTDTQYF.

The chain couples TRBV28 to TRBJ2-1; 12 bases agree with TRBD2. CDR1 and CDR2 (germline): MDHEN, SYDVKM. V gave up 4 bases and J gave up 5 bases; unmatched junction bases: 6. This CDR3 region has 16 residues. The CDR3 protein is CASSSRTSGIDNEQFF. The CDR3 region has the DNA TGTGCCAGCAGTTCCAGGACTAGCGGGATAGACAATGAGCAGTTCTTC.

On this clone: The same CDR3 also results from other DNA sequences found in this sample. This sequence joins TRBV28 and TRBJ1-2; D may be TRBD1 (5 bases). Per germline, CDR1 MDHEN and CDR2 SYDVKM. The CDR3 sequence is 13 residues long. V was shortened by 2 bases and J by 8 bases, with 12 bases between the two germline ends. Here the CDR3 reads CASSLGGGYGYTF. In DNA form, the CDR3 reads TGTGCCAGCAGTTTAGGGGGTGGTTACGGCTACACCTTC.

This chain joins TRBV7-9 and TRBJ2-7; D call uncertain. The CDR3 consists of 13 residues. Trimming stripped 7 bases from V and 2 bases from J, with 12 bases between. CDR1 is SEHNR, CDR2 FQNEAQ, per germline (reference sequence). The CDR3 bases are TGTGCCAGCACCCGGTCGTCGGCCTACGAGCAGTACTTC. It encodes CASTRSSAYEQYF.

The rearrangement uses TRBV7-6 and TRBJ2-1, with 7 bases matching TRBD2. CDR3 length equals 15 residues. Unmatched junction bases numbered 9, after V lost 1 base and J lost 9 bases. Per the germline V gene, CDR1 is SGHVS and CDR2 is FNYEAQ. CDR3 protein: CASSLGGSTGTEQFF. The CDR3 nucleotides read TGTGCCAGCAGCTTAGGCGGGAGTACGGGGACTGAGCAGTTCTTC.

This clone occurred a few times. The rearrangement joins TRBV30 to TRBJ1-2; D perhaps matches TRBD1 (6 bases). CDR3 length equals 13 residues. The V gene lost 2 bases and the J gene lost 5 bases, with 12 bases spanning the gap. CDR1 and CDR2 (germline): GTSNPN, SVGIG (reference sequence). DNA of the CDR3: TGTGCCTGGAGTCCGCGGGACATTTATGGCTACACCTTC. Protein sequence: CAWSPRDIYGYTF.

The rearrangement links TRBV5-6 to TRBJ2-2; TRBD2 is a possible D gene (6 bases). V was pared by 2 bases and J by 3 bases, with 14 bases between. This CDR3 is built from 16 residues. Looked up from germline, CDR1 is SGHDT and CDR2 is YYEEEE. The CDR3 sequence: CASSFIVSGDTGELFF. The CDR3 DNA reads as TGTGCCAGCAGCTTTATCGTTAGCGGAGACACCGGGGAGCTGTTTTTT.

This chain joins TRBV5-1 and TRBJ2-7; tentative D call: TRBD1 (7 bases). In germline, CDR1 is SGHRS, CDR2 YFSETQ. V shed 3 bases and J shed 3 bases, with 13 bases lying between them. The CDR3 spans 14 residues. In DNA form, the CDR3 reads TGCGCCAGCAGCTGGAGGGACAGATTCTACGAGCAGTACTTC. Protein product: CASSWRDRFYEQYF.

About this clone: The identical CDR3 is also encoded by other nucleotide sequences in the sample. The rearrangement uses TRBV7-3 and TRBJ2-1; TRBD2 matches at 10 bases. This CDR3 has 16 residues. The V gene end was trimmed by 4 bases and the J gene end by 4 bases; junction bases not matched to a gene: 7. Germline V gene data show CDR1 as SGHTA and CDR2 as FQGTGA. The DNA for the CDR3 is TGTGCCAGCAGCTCCCAGGGAGCGGGAGGGTACAATGAGCAGTTCTTC. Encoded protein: CASSSQGAGGYNEQFF.

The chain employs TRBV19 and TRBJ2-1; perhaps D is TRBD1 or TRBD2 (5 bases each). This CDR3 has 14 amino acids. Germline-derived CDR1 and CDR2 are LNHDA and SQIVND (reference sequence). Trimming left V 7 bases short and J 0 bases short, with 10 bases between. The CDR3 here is CASKSGGSYNEQFF. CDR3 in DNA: TGTGCCAGTAAGTCTGGGGGCTCCTACAATGAGCAGTTCTTC.

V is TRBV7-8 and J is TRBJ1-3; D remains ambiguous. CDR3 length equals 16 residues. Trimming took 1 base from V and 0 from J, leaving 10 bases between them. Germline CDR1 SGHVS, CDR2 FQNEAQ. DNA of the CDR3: TGTGCCAGCAGCTTAGTGGTCCGGAGCTCTGGAAACACCATATATTTT. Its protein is CASSLVVRSSGNTIYF.

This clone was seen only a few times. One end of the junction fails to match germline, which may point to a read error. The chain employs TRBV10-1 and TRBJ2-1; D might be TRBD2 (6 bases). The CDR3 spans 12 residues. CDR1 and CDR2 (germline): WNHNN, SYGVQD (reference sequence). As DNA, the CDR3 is TGCGCCAGCAGTGATCGGGGGACGGGAAAACTCTTC. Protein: CASSDRGTGKLF.

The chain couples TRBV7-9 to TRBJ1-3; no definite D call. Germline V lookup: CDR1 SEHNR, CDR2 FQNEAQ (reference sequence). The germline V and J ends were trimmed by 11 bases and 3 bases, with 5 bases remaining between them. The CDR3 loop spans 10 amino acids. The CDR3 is CAAGGNTIYF. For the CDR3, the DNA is TGTGCCGCCGGTGGAAACACCATATATTTT.